Presented here are 6 T cell receptor beta chains from one specimen sequenced in a study of blood T cell repertoires in COVID-19. Generated by immunoSEQ multiplex PCR, the TCRdb table keeps only in-frame clones and is missing some. The sample consists of 100,000 to 150,000 clones, approximately 90% of them appearing once. Sequences were obtained from peripheral blood. These receptor sequences come from a man aged 50 to 59 with active or convalescent COVID-19.

The chain uses TRBV6-5 and TRBJ1-6, with D perhaps matching TRBD1 (5 bases). CDR1 and CDR2 (germline): MNHEY, SVGAGI. V was clipped by 3 bases and J by 7 bases, with 10 bases between them. This CDR3 region has 14 residues. DNA for the CDR3: TGTGCCAGCAGTTATGAGGGACTGAATTCACCCCTCCACTTT. This sequence encodes CASSYEGLNSPLHF.

The chain is built from TRBV24-1 and TRBJ2-3; TRBD2 is a possible D gene (7 bases). V lost 5 bases to trimming and J lost 1 base, with 24 bases between them. The CDR3 sequence is 19 residues long. Per the germline V gene, CDR1 is KGHDR and CDR2 is SFDVKD. CDR3 in amino acids: CATSGESTPGGARTDTQYF. DNA of the CDR3: TGTGCCACCAGTGGCGAAAGTACCCCGGGGGGCGCCCGCACAGATACGCAGTATTTT.

J is TRBJ1-6 and V is TRBV6-5; D is ambiguous. Per germline, CDR1 MNHEY and CDR2 SVGAGI. V dropped 2 bases and J dropped 4 bases, with 6 bases sitting between them. The CDR3 extends over 14 amino acids. As DNA, the CDR3 is TGTGCCAGCAGTTACGAGCCATATAATTCACCCCTCCACTTT. Its protein is CASSYEPYNSPLHF.

This chain connects TRBV9 to TRBJ1-6, with D maybe TRBD1 (5 bases). Germline values: CDR1 SGDLS, CDR2 YYNGEE. V was shortened by 0 bases and J by 10 bases, with 14 bases between the two germline ends. This CDR3 region has 15 residues. DNA of the CDR3: TGTGCCAGCAGCGTAGAGCAGGGTCCCGAGTCACCCCTCCACTTT. The encoded protein is CASSVEQGPESPLHF.

This chain links TRBV5-1 with TRBJ2-3; D is unresolved. The CDR3 is 13 amino acids. With 6 bases removed from V and 0 bases from J, the gap between germline ends came to 8 bases. Germline V gene lookup returns CDR1 SGHRS and CDR2 YFSETQ. The CDR3 is CASKTSSTDTQYF. The CDR3 DNA follows: TGCGCCAGCAAAACATCTAGCACAGATACGCAGTATTTT. Filled out from reference TRBV5-1 and TRBJ2-3, the complete variable domain reads KAGVTQTPRYLIKTRGQQVTLSCSPISGHRSVSWYQQTPGQGLQFLFEYFSETQRNKGNFPGRFSGRQFSNSRSEMNVSTLELGDSALYLCASKTSSTDTQYFGPGTRLTVL.

This CDR3 is CASSPGGLNSPLHF. In DNA form, the CDR3 reads TGTGCCAGCAGCCCAGGGGGCTTGAATTCACCCCTCCACTTT. This chain links TRBV7-9 with TRBJ1-6; 8 bases agree with TRBD1. Losses at the gene ends were 5 bases for V and 7 bases for J; bases not matched to a gene: 4. CDR1 and CDR2 (germline): SEHNR, FQNEAQ (reference sequence). CDR3 length: 14 residues.